This T cell receptor (beta chain) was recorded in a study of cytomegalovirus exposure and HLA in healthy donors. Study-level findings and limits: The CMV antigen specificity of a few CMV-associated chains was confirmed through in vitro analysis.

The data were produced by immunoSEQ multiplex PCR, yet TCRdb's version contains in-frame clones alone and is incomplete. Seen here are some 350,000 clones, 87% observed once, and the top ten hold roughly 1.2%. This clone was counted a single time. Its antigen is as yet unknown. The germline V gene has CDR1 MDHEN and CDR2 SYDVKM. This CDR3 has 15 amino acids. V was clipped by 5 bases and J by 5 bases; unmatched bases: 8. This sequence originates from a woman aged 25 to 39 in good health and CMV-seropositive. This sequence joins TRBV28 and TRBJ1-2, with 10 nucleotides matching TRBD1. Sequencing was performed on PBMCs. The CDR3 nucleotides read TGTGCCAGCAGTCTGACAGGGGGCGCGTTTTATGGCTACACCTTC. Translating it yields CASSLTGGAFYGYTF.